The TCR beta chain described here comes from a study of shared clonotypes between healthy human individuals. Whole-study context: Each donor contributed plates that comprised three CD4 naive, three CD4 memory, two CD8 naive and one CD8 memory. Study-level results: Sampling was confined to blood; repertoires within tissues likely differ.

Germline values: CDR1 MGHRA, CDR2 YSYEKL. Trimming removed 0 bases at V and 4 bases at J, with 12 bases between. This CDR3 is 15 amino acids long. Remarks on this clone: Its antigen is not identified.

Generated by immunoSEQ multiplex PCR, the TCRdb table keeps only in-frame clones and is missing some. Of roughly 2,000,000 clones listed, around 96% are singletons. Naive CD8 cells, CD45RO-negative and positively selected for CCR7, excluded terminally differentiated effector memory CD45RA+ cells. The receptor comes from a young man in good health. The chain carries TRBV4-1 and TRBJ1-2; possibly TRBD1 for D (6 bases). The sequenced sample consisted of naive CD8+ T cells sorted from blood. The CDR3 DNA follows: TGCGCCAGCAGCCAAGAGGGGGGCGCAGGCTATGGCTACACCTTC. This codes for CASSQEGGAGYGYTF.